Below are 13 T cell receptor beta chains sequenced from a single sample in a study of blood T cell repertoires in COVID-19. The data were produced by immunoSEQ multiplex PCR, yet TCRdb's version contains in-frame clones alone and is incomplete. Seen here are about 180,000 clones, under 90% observed once, and the top ten hold roughly 20%. The sample was PBMCs or T cells enriched from blood (not recorded which). The receptors were gathered from a man between 60 and 75 years old who had recovered from COVID-19.

The chain has TRBV9 and TRBJ2-1, with 9 bases identical to TRBD1. J lost 8 bases, V lost 4 bases, and 7 bases had no gene match. The CDR3 covers 14 residues. Germline V gene data show CDR1 as SGDLS and CDR2 as YYNGEE. The CDR3 reads CASSHRDRDYEQFF. CDR3 in DNA: TGTGCCAGCAGCCACCGGGACAGGGACTATGAGCAGTTCTTC.

This clone was seen a single time. DNA for the CDR3: TGTGCCAGCAGCTGGGCCGGACAGCGCACCGGGGAGCTGTTTTTT. This translates into CASSWAGQRTGELFF. J is TRBJ2-2 and V is TRBV5-4; D possibly corresponds to TRBD1 (6 bases). From germline, CDR1 is SGHNT and CDR2 YYREEE (reference sequence). The CDR3 sequence is 15 residues long. Between the trimmed V and J ends, which lost 3 bases and 4 bases, there was a span of 13 bases.

The V gene is TRBV5-6, the J gene TRBJ2-1; tentatively, D is TRBD1 (6 bases). Trimming removed 5 bases from V and 10 bases from J, with 16 bases in between. CDR1 and CDR2 from the germline V gene are SGHDT and YYEEEE. The CDR3 runs 13 residues. CDR3 nucleotide sequence: TGTGCCAGCAGTCTGGTGGGGGCAGGGGAGCAGTTCTTC. It yields the protein CASSLVGAGEQFF.

This clone was detected a few times. The chain joins TRBV19 to TRBJ2-1; D possibly corresponds to TRBD1 (6 bases). There are 15 residues in the CDR3. V lost 5 bases and J 0 bases, leaving 11 bases between the germline ends. CDR1 and CDR2 (germline): LNHDA, SQIVND (reference sequence). Written as DNA, the CDR3 is TGTGCCAGTAGTCCCAGGACAGTCTCCTACAATGAGCAGTTCTTC. This sequence encodes CASSPRTVSYNEQFF.

The CDR3 spells CASSPPAGLAKNIQYF. CDR3 bases: TGTGCCAGCAGCCCCCCGGCGGGGCTAGCCAAAAACATTCAGTACTTC. The chain uses TRBV7-9 and TRBJ2-4, with a tentative D call TRBD2 (6 bases). Germline V lookup: CDR1 SEHNR, CDR2 FQNEAQ (reference sequence). V dropped 5 bases and J dropped 0 bases, with 14 bases sitting between them. The length of the CDR3 is 16 residues.

The CDR3 DNA is TGTGCCACCAGCAGAGAGGCAGGGGTTATAGATACGCAGTATTTT. Translating gives CATSREAGVIDTQYF. This rearrangement joins TRBV15 to TRBJ2-3; weak D call: TRBD1 (6 bases). The CDR3 spans 15 residues. Germline CDR1 is LNHNV and CDR2 is YYDKDF (reference sequence). Trimming cost V 0 bases and J 5 bases, with 12 bases left between them.

The rearrangement links TRBV30 to TRBJ1-5; 7 bases line up with TRBD1. The V gene's germline CDR1 is GTSNPN and CDR2 SVGIG (reference sequence). The CDR3 runs to 16 residues. V lost 1 base to trimming and J lost 0 bases; unmatched junction nucleotides: 6. The CDR3 region is CAWSDRGMVSNQPQHF. The CDR3 DNA follows: TGTGCCTGGAGTGACAGGGGAATGGTTAGCAATCAGCCCCAGCATTTT.

This clone was counted only a few times. V gene TRBV28 combines with J gene TRBJ2-1; the D gene is possibly TRBD2 (6 bases). Germline CDR1 and CDR2: MDHEN and SYDVKM. The CDR3 covers 14 residues. V was shortened by 7 bases and J by 7 bases, with 17 bases between the two germline ends. CDR3 amino acids: CASIMGGLSNEQFF. For the CDR3, the DNA is TGTGCCAGCATCATGGGGGGACTTAGTAATGAGCAGTTCTTC.

Regarding this clone: Other DNA variants within this sample encode the same CDR3. The chain uses TRBV9 and TRBJ2-7; D is unresolved. This CDR3 comprises 13 residues. Germline values: CDR1 SGDLS, CDR2 YYNGEE. Trimming stripped 0 bases from V and 3 bases from J, with 7 bases between. This CDR3 reads CASSVGHGYEQYF. The CDR3 nucleotides read TGTGCCAGCAGCGTAGGGCATGGCTACGAGCAGTACTTC.

This clone was found once. The J gene is TRBJ2-7, the V gene TRBV7-9, with TRBD1 matching 7 bases. CDR1 is SEHNR and CDR2 is FQNEAQ in the germline V gene (reference sequence). V shed 4 bases, J shed 0 bases, and the junction held 6 bases outside the gene matches. The CDR3 length is 15 residues. In nucleotides, the CDR3 is TGTGCCAGCAGCTCGTGGACAGGCCGCTCCTACGAGCAGTACTTC. Residues: CASSSWTGRSYEQYF.

The V call is TRBV28, the J call TRBJ2-2, with TRBD1 identical over 7 bases. Germline-derived CDR1 and CDR2 are MDHEN and SYDVKM. The CDR3 has 15 amino acids. Trimming at V came to 6 bases and at J to 4 bases, leaving 8 bases not matched to a gene. CDR3 DNA: TGTGCCAGCAGCCGGACAGGAGTAGGCACCGGGGAGCTGTTTTTT. It codes for CASSRTGVGTGELFF.

Concerning this clone: This same CDR3 is encoded by further DNA sequences in the sample. The chain links TRBV28 to TRBJ2-2; no clear D gene. This CDR3 is 12 amino acids long. The germline V gene encodes CDR1 MDHEN and CDR2 SYDVKM. V was trimmed by 2 bases and J by 6 bases, leaving 4 bases between them. Here the CDR3 reads CASSLVAGELFF. The CDR3 DNA reads as TGTGCCAGCAGTTTAGTCGCCGGGGAGCTGTTTTTT.

This clone was found many times. The chain combines TRBV6-5 with TRBJ1-5, with 8 nucleotides matching TRBD1. Germline assignment: CDR1 MNHEY and CDR2 SVGAGI. This CDR3 is 13 amino acids long. With 4 bases clipped from V and 5 bases from J, the junction kept 1 base outside the gene matches. Here the CDR3 reads CASSSQGDQPQHF. DNA for the CDR3: TGTGCCAGCAGTTCACAGGGGGATCAGCCCCAGCATTTT.